Below, 13 T cell receptor beta chains from the same sample are listed, as sequenced in a study of cytomegalovirus exposure and HLA in healthy donors (dated by TCRdb to 2017 to 2019). Library creation used the immunoSEQ multiplex PCR assay. For the multiplex PCR, a mixture combining 60 forward primers for TCR Vbeta segments and 13 reverse primers for TCR Jbeta segments was used. TCRdb limited this immuneACCESS table to in-frame rearrangements with V and J called. A share of clones is missing; checked studies link under half to unresolved V genes, and the rest is unexplained. Here the sample has under 200,000 clones; more than 75% occur a single time. Around 3.6% of the sample rests with the top ten. The sample consisted of PBMCs. The receptors come from a man aged 35-49 years in good health and CMV-seropositive.

A few counts support this clone. V usage is TRBV2 and J usage is TRBJ2-3; 7 positions match TRBD2. The CDR3 is 16 residues long. The V and J ends lost 0 bases and 1 base, in that order; junction bases with no gene match: 4. Per germline, CDR1 SNHLY and CDR2 FYNNEI. CDR3 nucleotides: TGTGCCAGCAGTGAAGCGGTCCTAGCGGGCACAGATACGCAGTATTTT. Its translation: CASSEAVLAGTDTQYF.

This rearrangement joins TRBV14 to TRBJ2-2; 11 nucleotides line up with TRBD1. CDR1 and CDR2 from the germline V gene are SGHDN and FVKESK. CDR3 size: 16 residues. V trimming: 4 bases; J trimming: 3 bases; junction bases outside the gene matches: 4. CDR3 in DNA: TGTGCCAGCAGCCGCGGGACAGGGGGAGACACCGGGGAGCTGTTTTTT. This translates into CASSRGTGGDTGELFF.

This chain's CDR3 is CASSGGRGRNTEAFF. The CDR3 coding sequence is TGTGCCAGCAGTGGGGGCAGGGGGAGAAACACTGAAGCTTTCTTT. The V call is TRBV27, the J call TRBJ1-1; 7 positions agree with TRBD1. CDR1 MNHEY and CDR2 SMNVEV come from the germline V gene (reference sequence). The CDR3 covers 15 residues. The V and J ends lost 5 bases and 2 bases, in that order; junction bases with no gene match: 8.

CDR3 amino acids: CASSQGIAADTQYF. The CDR3 nucleotides are TGTGCCAGCAGCCAGGGTATAGCAGCAGATACGCAGTATTTT. The rearrangement joins TRBV7-9 to TRBJ2-3; possible D gene TRBD1, 5 bases. The length of the CDR3 is 14 residues. Germline V lookup: CDR1 SEHNR, CDR2 FQNEAQ (reference sequence). V dropped 5 bases and J dropped 4 bases, with 13 bases sitting between them.

The V gene is TRBV4-1, the J gene TRBJ2-1; 8 bases are a match to TRBD2. With V trimmed by 0 bases and J by 4 bases, 5 bases remained unmatched. The CDR3 contains 16 residues. Germline V lookup: CDR1 MGHRA, CDR2 YSYEKL. In nucleotides, the CDR3 is TGCGCCAGCAGCCAAGATAGACTAGCGCTATACAATGAGCAGTTCTTC. This codes for CASSQDRLALYNEQFF.

This rearrangement joins TRBV2 to TRBJ1-4; 8 bases line up with TRBD1. From germline, CDR1 is SNHLY and CDR2 FYNNEI. The J segment lost 4 bases and the V segment lost 7 bases, leaving 11 bases of the junction unmatched. The CDR3 totals 16 residues. CDR3 bases: TGTGCCAGCAATGACGGACAGGGAAGCGGTAATGAAAAACTGTTTTTT. Its protein is CASNDGQGSGNEKLFF.

The gene calls are TRBV6-1 and TRBJ2-7; 11 bases agree with TRBD2. Trimming cost V 8 bases and J 2 bases; bases outside gene matches: 5. The CDR3 is made up of 14 amino acids. Germline values: CDR1 MNHNS, CDR2 SASEGT. CDR3 in amino acids: CASSLAGETYEQYF. The CDR3 region has the DNA TGTGCCAGCTCACTAGCGGGAGAGACCTACGAGCAGTACTTC.

This clone was detected only a few times. V usage is TRBV7-9 and J usage is TRBJ2-1; D possibly corresponds to TRBD2 (5 bases). The CDR3 has 16 residues. Trimming cost V 1 base and J 3 bases, with 13 bases left between them. Germline CDR1 is SEHNR and CDR2 is FQNEAQ (reference sequence). This CDR3 reads CASSLDWRSYYNEQFF. DNA of the CDR3: TGTGCCAGCAGCTTAGACTGGAGGTCTTACTACAATGAGCAGTTCTTC.

Concerning this clone: One junction end disagrees with the germline gene, perhaps due to a read error. The gene calls are TRBV5-4 and TRBJ1-1; D possibly corresponds to TRBD1 (6 bases). The CDR3 runs 14 residues. The V gene's germline CDR1 is SGHNT and CDR2 YYREEE (reference sequence). CDR3 region: CASSQEQGFTEAFF. DNA of the CDR3: TGCGCCAGCAGCCAAGAACAGGGATTCACTGAAGCTTTCTTT.

The CDR3 here is CASSVGGRSSYNEQFF. The DNA for the CDR3 is TGTGCCAGCAGCGTAGGGGGGCGGAGCTCCTACAATGAGCAGTTCTTC. This chain links TRBV9 with TRBJ2-1, with D possibly TRBD1 on 6 matching bases. Per the germline V gene, CDR1 is SGDLS and CDR2 is YYNGEE. The CDR3 spans 16 residues. Between the trimmed V and J ends, which lost 0 bases and 0 bases, there was a span of 10 bases.

This sequence joins TRBV2 and TRBJ1-1; TRBD1 matches 11 bases. Trimming took 6 bases from V and 1 from J; bases not matched to a gene: 13. There are 18 residues in the CDR3. CDR1 is SNHLY, CDR2 FYNNEI, per germline. The CDR3: CASSASGQGAKGNTEAFF. In DNA, the CDR3 is TGTGCCAGCAGCGCCTCCGGACAGGGGGCAAAGGGGAACACTGAAGCTTTCTTT. The full variable domain, completed using reference TRBV2 and TRBJ1-1, is EPEVTQTPSHQVTQMGQEVILRCVPISNHLYFYWYRQILGQKVEFLVSFYNNEISEKSEIFDDQFSVERPDGSNFTLKIRSTKLEDSAMYFCASSASGQGAKGNTEAFFGQGTRLTVV.

The chain links TRBV27 to TRBJ1-5; D gene unclear. CDR3 size: 14 residues. Trimming removed 6 bases at V and 0 bases at J, with 9 bases between. Germline V CDR1 and CDR2: MNHEY, SMNVEV (reference sequence). The CDR3 nucleotides read TGTGCCAGCAGGACAAGTCTTAGCAATCAGCCCCAGCATTTT. Translated, it gives CASRTSLSNQPQHF.

The chain carries TRBV7-2 and TRBJ1-5, with D possibly being TRBD1 (6 bases). V was pared by 2 bases and J by 4 bases, with 9 bases between. CDR3 length: 14 amino acids. Germline-derived CDR1 and CDR2 are SGHTA and FQGNSA. The CDR3 nucleotides read TGTGCCAGCAGCTTAAGGGGGGGTAATCAGCCCCAGCATTTT. As protein: CASSLRGGNQPQHF. The full variable domain, completed using reference TRBV7-2 and TRBJ1-5, is GAGVSQSPSNKVTEKGKDVELRCDPISGHTALYWYRQSLGQGLEFLIYFQGNSAPDKSGLPSDRFSAERTGGSVSTLTIQRTQQEDSAVYLCASSLRGGNQPQHFGDGTRLSIL.